What follows are 27 T cell receptor beta chains derived from one specimen sequenced in a study of blood T cell repertoires in COVID-19. The repertoire was sequenced with immunoSEQ multiplex PCR; TCRdb's copy has only in-frame clones and lacks some. Seen here are about 80,000 clones, under 90% observed once, and the top ten hold 9.5% to 15%. The specimen was peripheral blood. The receptors shown here come from a woman aged 40 to 50 with active or convalescent COVID-19.

This chain uses TRBV5-4 with TRBJ2-6; 7 nucleotides agree with TRBD2. Germline V gene lookup returns CDR1 SGHNT and CDR2 YYREEE (reference sequence). J was trimmed by 5 bases and V by 4 bases; bases with no gene match: 6. The CDR3 totals 15 residues. The CDR3 reads CASSLGGVWANVLTF. In DNA form, the CDR3 reads TGTGCCAGCAGCCTGGGGGGGGTTTGGGCCAACGTCCTGACTTTC.

The rearrangement uses TRBV2 and TRBJ1-4, with a weak D call TRBD1 (5 bases). CDR3 length: 15 amino acids. Germline CDR1 SNHLY, CDR2 FYNNEI. The V and J ends lost 4 bases and 8 bases respectively, with 17 bases between them. CDR3 sequence reads: CASSAREVTGEKLFF. The CDR3 nucleotides are TGTGCCAGCAGTGCCAGGGAGGTTACGGGCGAAAAACTGTTTTTT. Full variable domain (missing parts from reference TRBV2 and TRBJ1-4): EPEVTQTPSHQVTQMGQEVILRCVPISNHLYFYWYRQILGQKVEFLVSFYNNEISEKSEIFDDQFSVERPDGSNFTLKIRSTKLEDSAMYFCASSAREVTGEKLFFGSGTQLSVL.

The genes are TRBV28 and TRBJ2-1; 11 bases match TRBD1. The V gene's germline CDR1 is MDHEN and CDR2 SYDVKM. The CDR3 consists of 16 residues. The V gene end was trimmed by 6 bases and the J gene end by 3 bases; junction bases not matched to a gene: 7. The CDR3 is CASRGTGGIHYNEQFF. CDR3 coding DNA: TGTGCCAGCAGGGGGACAGGGGGGATCCACTACAATGAGCAGTTCTTC.

This rearrangement joins TRBV24-1 to TRBJ2-1, with a tentative D call TRBD1 (5 bases). The length of the CDR3 is 15 residues. Germline values: CDR1 KGHDR, CDR2 SFDVKD. Trimming stripped 4 bases from V and 3 bases from J, with 12 bases between. CDR3 region: CATSDVSDNYNEQFF. The CDR3 bases are TGTGCCACCAGTGACGTCTCGGACAACTACAATGAGCAGTTCTTC.

This chain joins TRBV6-5 and TRBJ2-7; 10 positions agree with TRBD1. V dropped 5 bases and J dropped 7; count of bases not matched to a gene: 11. CDR3 length: 15 residues. The germline gives CDR1 MNHEY, CDR2 SVGAGI. The CDR3 here is CASSNYGTGDIEQYF. CDR3 DNA: TGTGCCAGCAGTAATTACGGGACAGGGGACATAGAGCAGTACTTC.

This clone showed up just a few times. This chain uses TRBV7-6 with TRBJ2-4; a possible D gene is TRBD2 (5 bases). Trimming stripped 1 base from V and 0 bases from J, with 19 bases between. Germline-derived CDR1 and CDR2 are SGHVS and FNYEAQ. The CDR3 is made up of 19 amino acids. This chain's CDR3 is CASSLVCGEGRLAKNIQYF. The CDR3 DNA sequence: TGTGCCAGCAGCTTAGTTTGTGGTGAGGGTCGCCTAGCCAAAAACATTCAGTACTTC.

V and J are TRBV28 and TRBJ2-7, with 10 positions matching TRBD2. Germline values: CDR1 MDHEN, CDR2 SYDVKM. V was pared by 7 bases and J by 3 bases, with 9 bases of the junction left unmatched. This CDR3 spans 15 amino acids. The CDR3 bases are TGTGCCAGCACCACGGGGGGACTAGCGAACTACGAGCAGTACTTC. Residues: CASTTGGLANYEQYF.

This clone was seen once. DNA for the CDR3: TGCGCCAGCAGCTTGGGGCCAGAAATTAATTCACCCCTCCACTTT. Encoded protein: CASSLGPEINSPLHF. This chain joins TRBV5-1 and TRBJ1-6; D gene uncertain. Germline CDR1 is SGHRS and CDR2 is YFSETQ. The CDR3 contains 15 residues. V lost 0 bases and J 6 bases, leaving 10 bases between the germline ends.

V is TRBV5-5 and J is TRBJ2-1; the D gene is possibly TRBD2 (5 bases). Per the germline V gene, CDR1 is SGHKS and CDR2 is YYEKEE (reference sequence). The CDR3 contains 17 residues. V lost 2 bases to trimming and J lost 1 base, with 16 bases between them. This CDR3 reads CASSLSLGRWSYNEQFF. CDR3 DNA: TGTGCCAGCAGCTTATCACTAGGACGATGGTCCTACAATGAGCAGTTCTTC.

This chain joins TRBV6-2 or TRBV6-3 and TRBJ2-3; 9 bases line up with TRBD1. The CDR3 is 14 amino acids. With 6 bases clipped from V and 0 bases from J, the junction kept 1 base outside the gene matches. Germline V gives CDR1 MNHEY, CDR2 SVGEGT. The DNA for the CDR3 is TGTGCCAGCAGCGACAGGGGGAGCACAGATACGCAGTATTTT. This sequence encodes CASSDRGSTDTQYF.

This clone was detected once. The rearrangement joins TRBV27 to TRBJ1-3; D possibly corresponds to TRBD1 (5 bases). This CDR3 comprises 14 residues. CDR1 and CDR2 (germline): MNHEY, SMNVEV (reference sequence). With 6 bases removed from V and 3 bases from J, the gap between germline ends came to 12 bases. The CDR3 region is CASRQGLGGNTIYF. DNA of the CDR3: TGTGCCAGCAGGCAGGGCCTCGGTGGAAACACCATATATTTT.

The V and J genes are TRBV18 and TRBJ1-5; TRBD1 might be the D (5 bases). Trimming removed 3 bases at V and 6 bases at J, with 9 bases between. Germline CDR1 and CDR2: KGHSH and LQKENI. The CDR3 consists of 13 residues. The CDR3 sequence is CASSPGGSQPQHF. Written as DNA, the CDR3 is TGTGCCAGCTCACCGGGGGGGAGTCAGCCCCAGCATTTT.

The J gene is TRBJ2-1, the V gene TRBV7-2, with 11 nucleotides matching TRBD2. Germline CDR1 reads SGHTA; CDR2 reads FQGNSA. The J segment lost 2 bases and the V segment lost 6 bases, leaving 3 bases of the junction unmatched. CDR3 size: 15 residues. The CDR3, as DNA: TGTGCCAGCAGAACGGGACTAGCGGCCTACAATGAGCAGTTCTTC. It encodes CASRTGLAAYNEQFF.

The chain couples TRBV7-2 to TRBJ1-5; 8 positions agree with TRBD1. V trimming: 4 bases; J trimming: 4 bases; junction bases outside the gene matches: 6. CDR1 and CDR2 (germline): SGHTA, FQGNSA. CDR3 size: 15 residues. DNA for the CDR3: TGTGCCAGCAGCTCGGGACAGGCCATAAATCAGCCCCAGCATTTT. It is translated as CASSSGQAINQPQHF. Combining the CDR3 with reference TRBV7-2 and TRBJ1-5 gives the whole variable domain GAGVSQSPSNKVTEKGKDVELRCDPISGHTALYWYRQSLGQGLEFLIYFQGNSAPDKSGLPSDRFSAERTGGSVSTLTIQRTQQEDSAVYLCASSSGQAINQPQHFGDGTRLSIL.

The chain links TRBV3-1 (or the pseudogene TRBV3-2) to TRBJ1-4; 12 bases line up with TRBD1. This CDR3 is built from 17 residues. After removal of 4 bases from V and 0 bases from J, the junction contained 3 bases not matched to a gene. Germline CDR1 LGHDT, CDR2 YNNKEL (reference sequence). CDR3 sequence (DNA): TGTGCCAGCAGCCGGGACAGGGGGCCCTCAACTAATGAAAAACTGTTTTTT. This translates into CASSRDRGPSTNEKLFF.

This clone showed up just a few times. V gene TRBV10-3 combines with J gene TRBJ2-1; TRBD1 matches 8 bases. Germline V lookup: CDR1 ENHRY, CDR2 SYGVKD. The V segment lost 8 bases and the J segment 7 bases; nucleotides outside the gene matches: 7. CDR3 length: 13 amino acids. The CDR3 spells CAIQGAGSNEQFF. CDR3 nucleotides: TGTGCCATCCAGGGGGCCGGGTCGAATGAGCAGTTCTTC.

This rearrangement joins TRBV18 to TRBJ2-3; D possibly corresponds to TRBD1 (5 bases). This CDR3 has 13 residues. V dropped 0 bases and J dropped 14 bases, with 15 bases sitting between them. Per the germline V gene, CDR1 is KGHSH and CDR2 is LQKENI. CDR3 region: CASSPPSRDRTYF. DNA for the CDR3: TGTGCCAGCTCACCACCGTCCAGGGATAGGACGTATTTT.

The chain uses TRBV5-4 and TRBJ2-7, with D uncertain. Trimming cost V 4 bases and J 6 bases, with 17 bases left between them. CDR1 is SGHNT and CDR2 is YYREEE in the germline V gene (reference sequence). This CDR3 has 14 amino acids. The chain's CDR3 is CASSPTLDFPEQYF. In DNA, the CDR3 is TGTGCCAGCAGCCCCACCCTCGACTTTCCCGAGCAGTACTTC.

V gene TRBV6-5 combines with J gene TRBJ1-5, with 8 bases matching TRBD1. The CDR3 is 14 amino acids. The V and J ends lost 9 bases and 3 bases, in that order; junction bases with no gene match: 7. CDR1 and CDR2 from the germline V gene are MNHEY and SVGAGI. The CDR3 nucleotides read TGTGCCAGTCTTAGGACAGGGAACAATCAGCCCCAGCATTTT. Amino acids: CASLRTGNNQPQHF.

V usage is TRBV19 and J usage is TRBJ1-5; 10 bases align to TRBD1. Germline lookup yields CDR1 LNHDA and CDR2 SQIVND (reference sequence). The J segment lost 2 bases and the V segment lost 3 bases, leaving 7 bases of the junction unmatched. The CDR3 has 17 amino acids. CDR3 DNA sequence: TGTGCCAGTAGTATGGGGGACAGGGGTCCAGGCAATCAGCCCCAGCATTTT. This encodes CASSMGDRGPGNQPQHF.

The V and J genes are TRBV6-5 and TRBJ1-3, with D unclear. Trimming took 0 bases from V and 0 from J, leaving 6 bases between them. The CDR3 extends over 15 amino acids. Germline CDR1 reads MNHEY; CDR2 reads SVGAGI. The CDR3 is CASSYSPSSGNTIYF. CDR3 DNA sequence: TGTGCCAGCAGTTACTCTCCGAGCTCTGGAAACACCATATATTTT.

This clone has a single count. This chain links TRBV9 with TRBJ1-5, with 8 nucleotides matching TRBD1. The germline gives CDR1 SGDLS, CDR2 YYNGEE. V was pared by 5 bases and J by 4 bases, with 8 bases of the junction left unmatched. This CDR3 comprises 15 residues. The CDR3 spells CASSSGGQANQPQHF. The DNA for the CDR3 is TGTGCCAGCAGTTCAGGGGGACAGGCTAATCAGCCCCAGCATTTT.

The V call is TRBV4-2, the J call TRBJ1-4; the D gene is possibly TRBD1 (6 bases). Looked up from germline, CDR1 is LGHNA and CDR2 is YNFKEQ. The germline V and J ends were trimmed by 1 base and 7 bases, with 13 bases remaining between them. CDR3 length: 15 amino acids. The CDR3 DNA is TGTGCCAGCAGCCAAGCCCTACTAGGGGGTGAAAAACTGTTTTTT. Its protein product is CASSQALLGGEKLFF.

The V and J genes are TRBV4-3 and TRBJ2-7; 8 bases are a match to TRBD1. Germline loops: CDR1 LGHNA, CDR2 YSLEER. Unmatched junction bases numbered 7, after V lost 0 bases and J lost 6 bases. The CDR3 spans 15 residues. In DNA, the CDR3 is TGCGCCAGCAGCCAAGAGAGCCAGGGGGCATCCGAGCAGTACTTC. Protein product: CASSQESQGASEQYF.

The CDR3 reads CASSAPGRAGNTIYF. The CDR3 coding sequence is TGTGCCAGTAGTGCCCCCGGGAGGGCTGGAAACACCATATATTTT. This chain connects TRBV19 to TRBJ1-3; D is uncertain. This CDR3 contains 15 residues. The germline gives CDR1 LNHDA, CDR2 SQIVND (reference sequence). V was trimmed by 5 bases and J by 2 bases, leaving 13 bases between them.

The chain recombines TRBV4-3 with TRBJ2-3; TRBD2 agrees at 11 bases. Trimming took 3 bases from V and 3 from J; bases not matched to a gene: 5. The CDR3 is made up of 16 amino acids. CDR1 is LGHNA and CDR2 is YSLEER in the germline V gene. CDR3 loop: CASSHGTSGGTDTQYF. The CDR3, as DNA: TGCGCCAGCAGCCATGGAACTAGCGGGGGAACAGATACGCAGTATTTT.

V and J are TRBV7-9 and TRBJ1-1; D gene uncertain. Germline values: CDR1 SEHNR, CDR2 FQNEAQ (reference sequence). With 3 bases removed from V and 5 bases from J, the gap between germline ends came to 10 bases. CDR3 length: 13 residues. The chain's CDR3 is CASSFGSLTEAFF. Written as DNA, the CDR3 is TGTGCCAGCAGCTTCGGGAGTCTGACTGAAGCTTTCTTT.